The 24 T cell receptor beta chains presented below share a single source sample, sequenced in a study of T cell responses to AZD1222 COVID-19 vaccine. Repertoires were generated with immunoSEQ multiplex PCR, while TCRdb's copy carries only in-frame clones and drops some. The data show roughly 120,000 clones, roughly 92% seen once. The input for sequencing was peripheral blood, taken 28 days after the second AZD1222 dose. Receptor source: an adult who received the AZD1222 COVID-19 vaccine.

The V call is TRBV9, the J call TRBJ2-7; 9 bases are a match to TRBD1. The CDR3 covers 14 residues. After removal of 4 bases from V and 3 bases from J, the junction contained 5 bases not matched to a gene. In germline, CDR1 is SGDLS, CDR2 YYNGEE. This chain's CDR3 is CASSPGTGRYEQYF. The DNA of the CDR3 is TGTGCCAGCAGCCCAGGGACAGGGCGCTACGAGCAGTACTTC.

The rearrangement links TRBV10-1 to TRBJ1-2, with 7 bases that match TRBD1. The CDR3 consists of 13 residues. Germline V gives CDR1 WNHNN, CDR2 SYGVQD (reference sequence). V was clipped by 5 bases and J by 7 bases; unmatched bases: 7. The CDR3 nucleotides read TGCGCCAGCAGTCCAGACAGGGTCGGTGGCTACACCTTC. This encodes CASSPDRVGGYTF.

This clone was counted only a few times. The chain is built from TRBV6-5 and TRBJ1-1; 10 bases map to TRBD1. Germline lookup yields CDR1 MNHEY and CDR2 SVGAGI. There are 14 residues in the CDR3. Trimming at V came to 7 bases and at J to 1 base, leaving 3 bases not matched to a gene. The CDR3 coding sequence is TGTGCCAGCATCAGGACAGGGGGGAACACTGAAGCTTTCTTT. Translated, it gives CASIRTGGNTEAFF.

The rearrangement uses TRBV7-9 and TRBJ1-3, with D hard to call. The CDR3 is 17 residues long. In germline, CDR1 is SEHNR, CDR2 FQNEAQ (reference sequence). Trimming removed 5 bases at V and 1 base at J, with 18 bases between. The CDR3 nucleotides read TGTGCCAGCAGCGGGAGGGAAGGTTTACGGTCTGGAAACACCATATATTTT. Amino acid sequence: CASSGREGLRSGNTIYF.

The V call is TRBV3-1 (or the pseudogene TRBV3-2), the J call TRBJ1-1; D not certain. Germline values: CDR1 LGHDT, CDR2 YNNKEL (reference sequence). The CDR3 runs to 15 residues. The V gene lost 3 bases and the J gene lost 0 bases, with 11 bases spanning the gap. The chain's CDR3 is CASSHWDLLNTEAFF. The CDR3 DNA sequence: TGTGCCAGCAGCCACTGGGATTTACTGAACACTGAAGCTTTCTTT.

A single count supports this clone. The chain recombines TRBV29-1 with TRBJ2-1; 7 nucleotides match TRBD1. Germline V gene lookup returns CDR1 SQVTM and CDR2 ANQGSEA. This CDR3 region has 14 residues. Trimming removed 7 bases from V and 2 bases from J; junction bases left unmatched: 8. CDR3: CSAGDREAYNEQFF. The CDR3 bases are TGCAGCGCCGGCGACAGGGAAGCCTACAATGAGCAGTTCTTC.

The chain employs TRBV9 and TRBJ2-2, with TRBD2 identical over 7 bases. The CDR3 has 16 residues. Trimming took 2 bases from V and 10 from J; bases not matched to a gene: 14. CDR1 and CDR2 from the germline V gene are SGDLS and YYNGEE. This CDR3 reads CASSVRGGRASEELFF. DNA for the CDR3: TGTGCCAGCAGCGTGAGGGGTGGGAGGGCCTCGGAGGAGCTGTTTTTT.

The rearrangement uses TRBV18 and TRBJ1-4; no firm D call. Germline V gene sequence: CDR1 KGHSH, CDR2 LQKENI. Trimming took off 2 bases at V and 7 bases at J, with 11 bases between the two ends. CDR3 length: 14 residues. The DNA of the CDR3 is TGTGCCAGCTCACCAATCGCCTGGACTGAAAAACTGTTTTTT. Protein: CASSPIAWTEKLFF.

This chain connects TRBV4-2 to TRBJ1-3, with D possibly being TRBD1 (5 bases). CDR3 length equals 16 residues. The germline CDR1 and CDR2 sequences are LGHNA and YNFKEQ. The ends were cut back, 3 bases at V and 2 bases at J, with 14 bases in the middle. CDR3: CASSQEAGVAGNTIYF. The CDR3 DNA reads TGTGCCAGCAGCCAGGAGGCGGGGGTTGCTGGAAACACCATATATTTT.

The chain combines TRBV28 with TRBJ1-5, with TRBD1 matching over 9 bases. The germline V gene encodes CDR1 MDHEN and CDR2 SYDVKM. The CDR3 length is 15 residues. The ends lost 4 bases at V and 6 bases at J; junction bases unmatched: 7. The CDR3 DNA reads TGTGCCAGCAGTTGGGACAGGGAAGTTGGTCAGCCCCAGCATTTT. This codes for CASSWDREVGQPQHF.

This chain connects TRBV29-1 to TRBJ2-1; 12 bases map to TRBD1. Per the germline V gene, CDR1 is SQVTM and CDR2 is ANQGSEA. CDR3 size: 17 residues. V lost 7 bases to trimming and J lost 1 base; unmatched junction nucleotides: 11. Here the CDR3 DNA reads TGCAGCGCCCCTTCGGGACAGGGGGCTTTTTCCTACAATGAGCAGTTCTTC. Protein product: CSAPSGQGAFSYNEQFF.

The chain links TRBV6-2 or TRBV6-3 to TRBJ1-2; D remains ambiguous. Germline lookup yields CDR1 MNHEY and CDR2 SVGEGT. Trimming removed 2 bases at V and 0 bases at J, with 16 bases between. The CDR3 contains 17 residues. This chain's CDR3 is CASSYPMDAIANYGYTF. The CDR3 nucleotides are TGTGCCAGCAGTTACCCCATGGACGCCATAGCTAACTATGGCTACACCTTC.

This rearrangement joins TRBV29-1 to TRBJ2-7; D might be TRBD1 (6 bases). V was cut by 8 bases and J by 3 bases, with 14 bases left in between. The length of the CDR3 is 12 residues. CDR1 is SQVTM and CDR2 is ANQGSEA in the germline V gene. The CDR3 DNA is TGCAGCCCCACCAAAGGGGGCTACGAGCAGTACTTC. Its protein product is CSPTKGGYEQYF.

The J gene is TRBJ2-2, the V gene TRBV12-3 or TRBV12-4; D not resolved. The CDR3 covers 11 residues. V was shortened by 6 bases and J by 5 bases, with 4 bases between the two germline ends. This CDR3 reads CASRATGELFF. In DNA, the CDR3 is TGTGCCAGCAGGGCTACCGGGGAGCTGTTTTTT.

CDR3 residues: CASSEQIGQPQHF. CDR3 nucleotides: TGTGCCAGCAGTGAACAGATCGGCCAGCCCCAGCATTTT. This chain joins TRBV6-1 and TRBJ1-5, with D hard to call. This CDR3 has 13 amino acids. Looked up from germline, CDR1 is MNHNS and CDR2 is SASEGT. V lost 2 bases to trimming and J lost 7 bases, with 9 bases between them.

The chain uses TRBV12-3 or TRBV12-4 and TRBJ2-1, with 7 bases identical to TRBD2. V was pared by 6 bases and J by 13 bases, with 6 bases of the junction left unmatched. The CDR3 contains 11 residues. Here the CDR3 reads CASSPTSAQFF. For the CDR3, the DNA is TGTGCCAGCAGCCCCACTAGCGCACAGTTCTTC.

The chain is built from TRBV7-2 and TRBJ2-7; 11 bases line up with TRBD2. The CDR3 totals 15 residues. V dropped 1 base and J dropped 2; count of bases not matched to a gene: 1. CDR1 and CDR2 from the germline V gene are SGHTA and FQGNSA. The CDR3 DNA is TGTGCCAGCAGCTTAGGACTAGCGGGAACCTACGAGCAGTACTTC. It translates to CASSLGLAGTYEQYF.

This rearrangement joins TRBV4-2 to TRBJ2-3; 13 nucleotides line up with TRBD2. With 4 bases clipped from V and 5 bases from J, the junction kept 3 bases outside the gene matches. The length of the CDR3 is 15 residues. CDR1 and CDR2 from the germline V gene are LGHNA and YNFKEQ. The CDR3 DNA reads TGTGCCAGCAGCCCACTAGCGGGGGGGGGAGATACGCAGTATTTT. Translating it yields CASSPLAGGGDTQYF.

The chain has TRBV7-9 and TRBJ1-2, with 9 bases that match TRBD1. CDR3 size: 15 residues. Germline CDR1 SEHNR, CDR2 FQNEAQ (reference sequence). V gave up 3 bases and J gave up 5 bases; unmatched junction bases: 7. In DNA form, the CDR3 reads TGTGCCAGCAGCTTCTGGGACAGGGACGCATATGGCTACACCTTC. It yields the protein CASSFWDRDAYGYTF.

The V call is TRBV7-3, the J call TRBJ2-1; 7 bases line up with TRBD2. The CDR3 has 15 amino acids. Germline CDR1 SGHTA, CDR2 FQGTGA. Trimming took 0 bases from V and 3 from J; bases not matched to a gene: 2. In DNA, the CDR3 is TGTGCCAGCAGCTTAACGGGACTATACTACAATGAGCAGTTCTTC. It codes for CASSLTGLYYNEQFF.

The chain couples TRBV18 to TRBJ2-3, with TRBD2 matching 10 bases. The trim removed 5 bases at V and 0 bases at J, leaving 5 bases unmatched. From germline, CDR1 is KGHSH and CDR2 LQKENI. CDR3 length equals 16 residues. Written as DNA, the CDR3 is TGTGCCAGCTCAGGTAGCGGGAGGCCGAGCACAGATACGCAGTATTTT. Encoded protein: CASSGSGRPSTDTQYF.

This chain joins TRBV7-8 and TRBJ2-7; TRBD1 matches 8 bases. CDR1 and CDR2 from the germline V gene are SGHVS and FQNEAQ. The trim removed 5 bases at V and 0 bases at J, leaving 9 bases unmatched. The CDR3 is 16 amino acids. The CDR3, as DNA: TGTGCCAGCAGCCCCGGGACAGGATCGAGCTCCTACGAGCAGTACTTC. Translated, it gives CASSPGTGSSSYEQYF.

The CDR3 is CASSQSGDSYTF. DNA of the CDR3: TGTGCCAGCAGCCAATCGGGGGATAGCTACACCTTC. The chain couples TRBV16 to TRBJ1-2; possibly TRBD1 for D (5 bases). This CDR3 is 12 amino acids long. Deletions cut 0 bases from V and 9 bases from J, with 8 bases between. CDR1 is KGHSY and CDR2 is FQNENV in the germline V gene. Variable domain in full (rest from reference TRBV16 and TRBJ1-2): GEEVAQTPKHLVRGEGQKAKLYCAPIKGHSYVFWYQQVLKNEFKFLISFQNENVFDETGMPKERFSAKCLPNSPCSLEIQATKLEDSAVYFCASSQSGDSYTFGSGTRLTVV.

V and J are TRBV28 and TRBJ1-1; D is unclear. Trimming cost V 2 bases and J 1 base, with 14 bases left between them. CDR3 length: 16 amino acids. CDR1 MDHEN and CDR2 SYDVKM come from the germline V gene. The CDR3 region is CASSLGQVIRNTEAFF. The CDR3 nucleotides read TGTGCCAGCAGTTTAGGTCAGGTGATCAGGAACACTGAAGCTTTCTTT.